The text below deals with one T cell receptor (beta chain). This entry is derived from a study of cytomegalovirus exposure and HLA in healthy donors. Per germline, CDR1 MNHEY and CDR2 SMNVEV (reference sequence). Deletions cut 8 bases from V and 0 bases from J, with 17 bases between. The CDR3 loop spans 17 amino acids. Profiled with immunoSEQ multiplex PCR; TCRdb holds only in-frame clones, not every one. Among roughly 250,000 clones, around 85% were seen once, and the ten largest hold about 1.2%. V gene TRBV27 combines with J gene TRBJ2-6; no definite D call. The receptor was isolated from a woman under 40 in good health and CMV-seropositive. The material sequenced was PBMCs. The CDR3 reads CASGSSGGSSGANVLTF. The CDR3 DNA sequence: TGTGCCAGCGGCTCGAGTGGCGGAAGCTCTGGGGCCAACGTCCTGACTTTC.